Each of the 4 T cell receptor beta chains below was sequenced from the same sample in a study of T cell repertoires in cytomegalovirus infection. These receptors have no identified antigens. A single record per CDR3 protein comes from TCRdb applying MiXCR to the reads. The data show 380,000 or so distinct CDR3 sequences, approximately 30% seen once. This material consisted of cultured PBMCs, taken from culture after CMV antigen stimulation. These receptors originate from a human donor in good health (CMV status not recorded). Some clones in this sample may be carry-over from other donors' samples.

The CDR3 coding sequence is TGCAGCGCCCGACTAGCGGATAACAATGAGCAGTTCTTC. It codes for CSARLADNNEQFF. This sequence joins TRBV29-1 and TRBJ2-1; 9 bases map to TRBD2. CDR1 and CDR2 (germline): SQVTM, ANQGSEA. The CDR3 has 13 amino acids. V lost 7 bases to trimming and J lost 5 bases; unmatched junction nucleotides: 6.

With regard to this clonotype: A read error may account for a junction end that differs from germline. This chain uses TRBV20-1 with TRBJ2-4; TRBD2 is a possible D gene (6 bases). CDR3 size: 11 residues. From germline, CDR1 is DFQATT and CDR2 SNEGSKA (reference sequence). CDR3 bases: TGCAGTGCTAGAACGTGGGACTCCCTCGACTTC. Amino acids: CSARTWDSLDF.

The gene calls are TRBV7-9 and TRBJ2-3, with a tentative D call TRBD2 (6 bases). The V end lost 3 bases, the J end lost 0 bases, and 10 bases lay between the germline ends. This CDR3 contains 15 residues. Germline loops: CDR1 SEHNR, CDR2 FQNEAQ (reference sequence). The CDR3 coding sequence is TGTGCCAGCAGCTTGACCGGGAGTAGCACAGATACGCAGTATTTT. This encodes CASSLTGSSTDTQYF.

This clonotype was found a few times. CDR3 nucleotides: TGTGCCAGCATCCTGAACCAGGGGGCCTTCTACGAGCAGTACTTC. This sequence encodes CASILNQGAFYEQYF. The J gene is TRBJ2-7, the V gene TRBV7-8; 8 nucleotides line up with TRBD1. The ends lost 7 bases at V and 3 bases at J; junction bases unmatched: 11. This CDR3 is built from 15 residues. Germline V gene sequence: CDR1 SGHVS, CDR2 FQNEAQ. The full variable domain, its missing parts supplied by reference TRBV7-8 and TRBJ2-7, is GAGVSQSPRYKVAKRGQDVALRCDPISGHVSLFWYQQALGQGPEFLTYFQNEAQLDKSGLPSDRFFAERPEGSVSTLKIQRTQQEDSAVYLCASILNQGAFYEQYFGPGTRLTVT.